What follows are 2 T cell receptor beta chains derived from one specimen sequenced in a study of blood T cell repertoires in COVID-19. Sequencing was performed with immunoSEQ multiplex PCR; in TCRdb, only in-frame clones are kept and a portion is missing. The sample lists about 120,000 clones, approximately 85% occurring once. Sequences were obtained from peripheral blood. These TCRs come from a human donor in a cohort sampled during active COVID-19.

The CDR3, as DNA: TGTGCCAGCAGTCGAGCCGGACTCATCAATGAGCAGTTCTTC. Translation: CASSRAGLINEQFF. The chain employs TRBV7-9 and TRBJ2-1, with D maybe TRBD2 (5 bases). Germline values: CDR1 SEHNR, CDR2 FQNEAQ (reference sequence). This CDR3 is built from 14 residues. The ends were cut back, 6 bases at V and 6 bases at J, with 15 bases in the middle.

This chain uses TRBV29-1 with TRBJ1-2; 10 bases are shared with TRBD1. Germline V gene lookup returns CDR1 SQVTM and CDR2 ANQGSEA. The CDR3 length is 11 residues. V lost 7 bases to trimming and J lost 7 bases; unmatched junction nucleotides: 3. Written as DNA, the CDR3 is TGCAGCGCGGGACAGGGGACTGGCTACACCTTC. Translating it yields CSAGQGTGYTF.